This TCR beta chain was identified in a study of Ad26.COV2.S vaccination and SARS-CoV-2 variants. Study-level background: By the intramuscular route, Ad26.COV2.S was given once, or twice 56 days apart. Whole-study findings and limits: Vaccinees displayed broader spike-specific TCR repertoires than placebo recipients. The TCR breadth and depth analyses may have understated or missed part of the total T cell responses.

As for this clone: Its matching antigen is unknown.

The sample's treatment: about 20 received Ad26.COV2.S at low or high dose, single or two shots; several received placebo; per-sample allocation not given. Samples analyzed were those drawn on day 63 after the first vaccine or placebo injection. TCRdb keeps only in-frame clones here, not all; method: immunoSEQ multiplex PCR. The sample gives 300,000 to 400,000 clones, about 86% of which show up once; 1.9% is in the top ten. The source of this sequence is a person aged 18-65 years who received the Ad26.COV2.S COVID-19 vaccine or a placebo. This sample comprised peripheral blood, obtained in a trial of Ad26.COV2.S vaccine versus placebo.

The CDR3 loop is CASSSTGPSTDTQYF. CDR3 DNA sequence: TGTGCCAGCAGCTCGACGGGGCCTAGCACAGATACGCAGTATTTT. This chain joins TRBV7-2 and TRBJ2-3, with D possibly being TRBD1 or TRBD2 (5 bases each). CDR1 is SGHTA, CDR2 FQGNSA, per germline. This CDR3 has 15 residues. V dropped 4 bases and J dropped 0 bases, with 11 bases sitting between them.